The entry that follows covers one T cell receptor (beta chain) sequence. Some clones are missing from TCRdb's copy, which holds only in-frame ones; the method was immunoSEQ multiplex PCR. The sample has under 20,000 clones, roughly 86% seen once. This sample was taken from a study of graft-versus-host responses after intestinal transplantation. Trimming left V 1 base short and J 4 bases short, with 10 bases between. CDR1 is MNHNY and CDR2 is SVGAGI in the germline V gene (reference sequence). The CDR3 extends over 14 amino acids. The receptor was isolated from a human patient who received an intestinal transplant, so some T cells may come from the graft donor. The gene calls are TRBV6-6 and TRBJ1-1; tentatively, D is TRBD1 (5 bases). The source was PBMCs, collected approximately 220 days after intestinal transplant. The CDR3 coding sequence is TGTGCCAGCAGTTACTACCAGGGCGCCACTGAAGCTTTCTTT. Protein product: CASSYYQGATEAFF.